The rows below give T cell receptor beta chains drawn from one sample of a study of T cell responses to AZD1222 COVID-19 vaccine. The method was immunoSEQ multiplex PCR; TCRdb's version includes in-frame clones alone and lacks a portion of them. The table has tens of thousands of clones, approximately 84% seen once; the top ten hold about 9.4%. This specimen consisted of peripheral blood, obtained on day 0 of AZD1222 vaccination. These receptors all stem from an adult in good health. CDR3s include the opening cysteine and the closing phenylalanine or tryptophan. Fields, in order: J gene, V gene, D gene, CDR3 protein, CDR3 DNA. A D gene is named only where the DNA matches it firmly.

j_call: TRBJ1-1; v_call: TRBV6-5; d_call: TRBD1; cdr3_aa: CASSLDRENTEAFF; cdr3_nt: TGTGCCAGCAGTTTGGACAGGGAGAACACTGAAGCTTTCTTT
j_call: TRBJ2-3; v_call: TRBV11-3; d_call: TRBD2; cdr3_aa: CASLSSAGGGGDTQYF; cdr3_nt: TGTGCCAGCCTGAGTTCAGCGGGGGGCGGTGGAGATACGCAGTATTTT
j_call: TRBJ2-1; v_call: TRBV27; d_call: NA; cdr3_aa: CASSPGQGPYNEQFF; cdr3_nt: TGTGCCAGCAGCCCGGGGCAGGGACCCTACAATGAGCAGTTCTTC
j_call: TRBJ1-1; v_call: TRBV5-1; d_call: TRBD1; cdr3_aa: CASSSLDRGLNTEAFF; cdr3_nt: TGCGCCAGCAGCTCGTTGGACAGGGGCTTGAACACTGAAGCTTTCTTT
j_call: TRBJ1-3; v_call: TRBV5-1; d_call: NA; cdr3_aa: CVSSDGPGNTIYF; cdr3_nt: TGCGTCAGCAGCGATGGACCAGGAAACACCATATATTTT
j_call: TRBJ2-5; v_call: TRBV12-3/TRBV12-4; d_call: NA; cdr3_aa: CASGQREQETQYF; cdr3_nt: TGTGCCAGCGGACAGAGGGAACAAGAGACCCAGTACTTC
j_call: TRBJ1-2; v_call: TRBV18; d_call: NA; cdr3_aa: CASSPARENYTF; cdr3_nt: TGTGCCAGCTCACCGGCCAGGGAGAACTACACCTTC
j_call: TRBJ2-2; v_call: TRBV5-5; d_call: TRBD1; cdr3_aa: CASSPRQGTYTGELFF; cdr3_nt: TGTGCCAGCAGCCCGAGACAGGGGACATACACCGGGGAGCTGTTTTTT
j_call: TRBJ2-7; v_call: TRBV25-1; d_call: TRBD2; cdr3_aa: CASSRSGVSYEQYF; cdr3_nt: TGTGCCAGCAGTCGTAGCGGGGTCTCCTACGAGCAGTACTTC
j_call: TRBJ1-4; v_call: TRBV6-5; d_call: NA; cdr3_aa: CASSYSGPPDEKLFF; cdr3_nt: TGTGCCAGCAGTTACTCCGGACCGCCCGATGAAAAACTGTTTTTT
j_call: TRBJ1-4; v_call: TRBV5-4; d_call: NA; cdr3_aa: CASSLGTLNEKLFF; cdr3_nt: TGTGCCAGCAGCTTGGGGACCCTAAATGAAAAACTGTTTTTT
j_call: TRBJ1-5; v_call: TRBV12-3/TRBV12-4; d_call: NA; cdr3_aa: CASSTTVGGSQHF; cdr3_nt: TGTGCCAGCAGTACTACAGTGGGGGGGTCCCAGCATTTT